This TCR beta chain is drawn from a study of T-cell reconstitution after alpha-beta-depleted transplantation in children (dated by TCRdb to 2015 to 2016). With regard to the full study: T-cell immune reconstitution after TCRalphabeta/CD19-depleted allogeneic hematopoietic cell transplantation in children was quantitatively tracked in the study by means of TCR repertoire profiling. General study outcomes and caveats: In some patients, high TCRbeta diversity at day 60 was attributed to recipient T cells and intrathymic progenitors that had survived conditioning. About two months after transplant, the apparently early recovery of alphabetaT-cell counts reportedly depended on just several hundred clones that had expanded rapidly and came from non-depleted graft cells. Over the following months the frequencies of hyperexpanded clones went down, and after one year T-cell counts and TCRbeta diversity were mostly credited to newly produced T cells.

This clonotype has only a few counts. Its antigen has not been determined. Per-nucleotide qualities are absent, and no much larger clonotype sits a single base away. This sample's treatment or condition label indicates: allogeneic hematopoietic cell transplantation with graft depleted of TCRalphabeta T cells and CD19 B cells. Transplant recipients were children who received TCRalphabeta/CD19-depleted allogeneic hematopoietic cell grafts. Libraries were prepared through PCR. Instrument used: Illumina HiSeq 2500. To normalize quantification of the TCRbeta repertoire, the TCR libraries were built with molecular barcoding that relied on unique molecular identifiers. In TCRdb, the public reads were trimmed at Q25 with fastp and aligned with MiXCR, with productive beta chains retained. Rows merge per CDR3 protein into single entries with the most common DNA and genes. The sample table holds just under 250,000 distinct CDR3 sequences, of which about 25% were seen once. About 2.6% of the sample is in the top ten clones.

Trimming removed 3 bases from V and 5 bases from J, leaving 11 bases between the germline ends. The cysteine opens and the phenylalanine closes a CDR3 of 12 amino acids. Just the 36-base CDR3 DNA is kept, in frame starting at base 1. The germline V gene gives CDR1 as SQVTM and CDR2 as ANQGSEA. The chain couples TRBV29-1 to TRBJ2-7; D gene: possibly TRBD1, on 6 matching bases. The receptor was derived from a girl aged 2 to 10 with Fanconi anemia, due to receive a stem cell transplant. The sequences come from PBMCs, collected before TCRalphabeta/CD19-depleted stem cell transplant. DNA sequence: TGCAGCGTTGAGGGGGCGCCGGACGAGCAGTACTTC. Translated, it reads CSVEGAPDEQYF.